Below are 16 T cell receptor beta chains sequenced from a single sample in a study of cytomegalovirus exposure and HLA in healthy donors. The primer mix had 60 Vbeta and 13 Jbeta primers. Sequencing was performed with immunoSEQ multiplex PCR; in TCRdb, only in-frame clones are kept and a portion is missing. Counted here are more than 75,000 clones, 74% occurring once; the ten biggest clones make up over 7.5%. The source material was PBMCs. The receptors were sampled from a man aged 35 to 55 in good health and CMV-seropositive.

The chain combines TRBV5-1 with TRBJ2-5; D perhaps matches TRBD2 (5 bases). CDR1 is SGHRS, CDR2 YFSETQ, per germline. The CDR3 has 14 amino acids. V lost 0 bases and J lost 5, with 11 bases in between. DNA for the CDR3: TGCGCCAGCAGCTTGGGATCCGCGGGCGAGACCCAGTACTTC. Its protein product is CASSLGSAGETQYF.

This chain joins TRBV6-5 and TRBJ1-3; D remains ambiguous. Per the germline V gene, CDR1 is MNHEY and CDR2 is SVGAGI. Between the trimmed V and J ends, which lost 6 bases and 3 bases, there was a span of 12 bases. There are 14 residues in the CDR3. The CDR3 DNA is TGTGCCAGCAGAACTAATCAGTATGGAAACACCATATATTTT. Residues: CASRTNQYGNTIYF.

The chain employs TRBV6-5 and TRBJ1-2, with D possibly TRBD1 on 5 matching bases. Germline V CDR1 and CDR2: MNHEY, SVGAGI. With 5 bases removed from V and 4 bases from J, the gap between germline ends came to 14 bases. The CDR3 totals 14 residues. In DNA, the CDR3 is TGTGCCAGCAGTGCCTCAGGGCAGACCTATGGCTACACCTTC. The encoded protein is CASSASGQTYGYTF.

The CDR3 is CASRTGKSEQYF. CDR3 nucleotide sequence: TGTGCCAGCAGAACAGGGAAAAGCGAGCAGTACTTC. The genes are TRBV27 and TRBJ2-7; possibly TRBD1 for D (6 bases). The CDR3 contains 12 residues. Germline lookup yields CDR1 MNHEY and CDR2 SMNVEV (reference sequence). Trimming stripped 6 bases from V and 6 bases from J, with 12 bases between.

V is TRBV30 and J is TRBJ1-2, with TRBD1 identical over 7 bases. The CDR3 consists of 14 residues. Germline V gene lookup returns CDR1 GTSNPN and CDR2 SVGIG (reference sequence). Trimming at V came to 5 bases and at J to 2 bases, leaving 8 bases not matched to a gene. In nucleotides, the CDR3 is TGTGCCTGGGATTCCACAGGGGCCAACTATGGCTACACCTTC. Translating gives CAWDSTGANYGYTF.

The chain is built from TRBV6-5 and TRBJ1-1, with 7 positions matching TRBD1. CDR1 MNHEY and CDR2 SVGAGI come from the germline V gene. Trimming took 6 bases from V and 2 from J; bases not matched to a gene: 6. CDR3 size: 14 residues. The CDR3: CASSLGTENTEAFF. DNA of the CDR3: TGTGCCAGCAGCCTAGGGACAGAAAACACTGAAGCTTTCTTT.

This clone was detected only a few times. V and J are TRBV9 and TRBJ1-4, with D perhaps matching TRBD1 (5 bases). V was shortened by 0 bases and J by 5 bases, with 8 bases between the two germline ends. This CDR3 comprises 14 residues. From germline, CDR1 is SGDLS and CDR2 YYNGEE. The CDR3 region has the DNA TGTGCCAGCAGCGTAGGGGGGGTGAATGAAAAACTGTTTTTT. Translated: CASSVGGVNEKLFF.

The rearrangement joins TRBV27 to TRBJ1-3, with D possibly TRBD1 on 6 matching bases. The CDR3 spans 16 residues. V dropped 6 bases and J dropped 0 bases, with 15 bases sitting between them. Germline assignment: CDR1 MNHEY and CDR2 SMNVEV (reference sequence). CDR3 sequence: CASRPSGASSGNTIYF. Written as DNA, the CDR3 is TGTGCCAGCAGACCCTCAGGGGCCTCCTCTGGAAACACCATATATTTT.

This rearrangement joins TRBV7-7 to TRBJ2-3; TRBD2 aligns across 8 bases. The CDR3 is made up of 16 amino acids. Germline trimming cut 5 bases from V and 0 bases from J; bases unmatched to any gene: 7. Germline V gene data show CDR1 as SSHAT and CDR2 as FNYEAQ (reference sequence). The CDR3 spells CASSPSRGVSTDTQYF. The CDR3 DNA reads as TGTGCCAGCAGCCCGTCGCGGGGGGTTAGCACAGATACGCAGTATTTT.

This clone was seen a few times. The chain has TRBV2 and TRBJ1-5, with D unclear. The germline V and J ends were trimmed by 7 bases and 1 base, with 8 bases remaining between them. This CDR3 region has 13 residues. The V gene's germline CDR1 is SNHLY and CDR2 FYNNEI. The CDR3: CASTGESNQPQHF. The CDR3 nucleotides are TGTGCCAGCACAGGTGAGAGCAATCAGCCCCAGCATTTT.

This chain connects TRBV30 to TRBJ1-3; D ambiguous. The V gene lost 5 bases and the J gene lost 0 bases, with 11 bases spanning the gap. Germline V lookup: CDR1 GTSNPN, CDR2 SVGIG (reference sequence). The CDR3 length is 14 residues. The CDR3 is CAWLRARSGNTIYF. The CDR3 coding sequence is TGTGCCTGGCTTCGAGCACGCTCTGGAAACACCATATATTTT.

The chain couples TRBV14 to TRBJ2-4; the match to TRBD1 covers 7 bases. With 4 bases clipped from V and 0 bases from J, the junction kept 6 bases outside the gene matches. The CDR3 length is 16 residues. Germline V gene lookup returns CDR1 SGHDN and CDR2 FVKESK. CDR3 residues: CASSPATGLAKNIQYF. CDR3 sequence (DNA): TGTGCCAGCAGCCCGGCGACAGGGCTAGCCAAAAACATTCAGTACTTC.

CDR3 residues: CASSTRQGRYTEAFF. In DNA form, the CDR3 reads TGTGCCAGCAGCACACGACAGGGTCGGTACACTGAAGCTTTCTTT. The rearrangement uses TRBV5-6 and TRBJ1-1; 7 bases agree with TRBD1. There are 15 residues in the CDR3. The V and J ends lost 4 bases and 3 bases, in that order; junction bases with no gene match: 9. Germline V CDR1 and CDR2: SGHDT, YYEEEE.

The chain carries TRBV29-1 and TRBJ1-2, with TRBD1 matching 12 bases. The V segment lost 5 bases and the J segment 8 bases; nucleotides outside the gene matches: 6. This CDR3 has 13 amino acids. Per the germline V gene, CDR1 is SQVTM and CDR2 is ANQGSEA. The DNA for the CDR3 is TGCAGCGTTTCGGGACAGGGGGCGCGGGGCTACACCTTC. Translated: CSVSGQGARGYTF.

V usage is TRBV29-1 and J usage is TRBJ1-1, with D maybe TRBD1 (5 bases). The germline CDR1 and CDR2 sequences are SQVTM and ANQGSEA. With 7 bases removed from V and 1 base from J, the gap between germline ends came to 16 bases. The CDR3 has 14 amino acids. CDR3 sequence: CSGVSTDRNTEAFF. The DNA of the CDR3 is TGCAGCGGTGTTTCCACCGACAGGAACACTGAAGCTTTCTTT.

This chain links TRBV19 with TRBJ1-2; the D gene is possibly TRBD1 (6 bases). In germline, CDR1 is LNHDA, CDR2 SQIVND (reference sequence). This CDR3 region has 11 residues. Trimming removed 5 bases from V and 8 bases from J, with 9 bases in between. CDR3 bases: TGTGCCAGTAGTTTCCAGGGGGGCTACACCTTC. Its protein is CASSFQGGYTF.